These 28 T cell receptor beta chains share one sample of origin, sequenced in a study of beta chain features in type 1 diabetes. TCRB transcripts that were expressed got sequenced, as all of the isolated RNA had been reverse transcribed. Only in-frame clones appear in the TCRdb table, and some are missing; sequencing was by immunoSEQ multiplex PCR. This sample has 38,000 or so clones, with 55% to 70% found just once. Sequences were obtained from Tregs from blood. The receptors stem from a woman aged 25 to 39 in good health.

The chain carries TRBV5-1 and TRBJ2-2; D is possibly TRBD2 (6 bases). The CDR3 is 16 residues long. V was trimmed by 2 bases and J by 2 bases, leaving 13 bases between them. CDR1 and CDR2 from the germline V gene are SGHRS and YFSETQ. CDR3 sequence reads: CASSFPLADNTGELFF. DNA for the CDR3: TGCGCCAGCAGCTTCCCACTAGCCGATAACACCGGGGAGCTGTTTTTT.

V and J are TRBV7-3 and TRBJ2-5; the D gene is possibly TRBD2 (6 bases). CDR3 size: 15 residues. Between the trimmed V and J ends, which lost 5 bases and 5 bases, there was a span of 18 bases. CDR1 is SGHTA, CDR2 FQGTGA, per germline. The CDR3 spells CASSRSGGVGETQYF. The CDR3 DNA sequence: TGTGCCAGCAGCAGATCCGGCGGGGTCGGTGAGACCCAGTACTTC.

A word on this clone: One end of the junction fails to match germline, which may point to a read error. The rearrangement joins TRBV7-9 to TRBJ2-7, with 12 nucleotides matching TRBD2. The CDR3 contains 14 residues. The germline V gene has CDR1 SEHNR and CDR2 FQNEAQ (reference sequence). For the CDR3, the DNA is TGTGCCAGCAGCCCTCGGCTAGCGGGAGGGCCGGGGGACTTC. This encodes CASSPRLAGGPGDF.

The chain employs TRBV7-2 and TRBJ2-7; 9 nucleotides align to TRBD1. V lost 1 base to trimming and J lost 3 bases; unmatched junction nucleotides: 10. Germline lookup yields CDR1 SGHTA and CDR2 FQGNSA. The CDR3 runs 17 residues. CDR3 sequence: CASSLVPQSGQGYEQYF. CDR3 in DNA: TGTGCCAGCAGCTTAGTGCCGCAATCGGGACAGGGCTACGAGCAGTACTTC.

This clone appeared a few times. The V and J genes are TRBV5-1 and TRBJ2-1; D is perhaps TRBD2 (6 bases). Per the germline V gene, CDR1 is SGHRS and CDR2 is YFSETQ. The CDR3 is 18 amino acids. V gave up 3 bases and J gave up 0 bases, with 19 bases separating them. In nucleotides, the CDR3 is TGCGCCAGCAGCTGGGGAGGTGGCGACTCGAGCTCCTACAATGAGCAGTTCTTC. Residues: CASSWGGGDSSSYNEQFF.

The chain employs TRBV4-1 and TRBJ2-5; TRBD1 might be the D (5 bases). Gene TRBJ2-7 matches the end of the DNA better, so the J call may be wrong. Germline V lookup: CDR1 MGHRA, CDR2 YSYEKL. The CDR3 length is 18 residues. This CDR3 is CASSQEAPSAGPTYEQYF. The DNA of the CDR3 is TGCGCCAGCAGCCAAGAGGCTCCTTCCGCAGGGCCTACCTACGAGCAGTACTTC.

The V call is TRBV28, the J call TRBJ1-2; 9 nucleotides match TRBD1. CDR1 and CDR2 from the germline V gene are MDHEN and SYDVKM. The CDR3 has 14 amino acids. Trimming cost V 6 bases and J 8 bases; bases outside gene matches: 10. In DNA, the CDR3 is TGTGCCAGCAGCCCTGGACAGGGGAGTAGAGGCTACACCTTC. Protein: CASSPGQGSRGYTF.

The chain's CDR3 is CASSQDIGLADSNEQFF. DNA of the CDR3: TGCGCCAGCAGCCAAGATATCGGACTAGCGGATTCCAATGAGCAGTTCTTC. The rearrangement joins TRBV4-1 to TRBJ2-1; 10 positions agree with TRBD2. Trimming removed 0 bases from V and 6 bases from J; junction bases left unmatched: 8. Germline CDR1 reads MGHRA; CDR2 reads YSYEKL. This CDR3 comprises 17 residues.

The chain has TRBV7-8 and TRBJ1-6; TRBD1 might be the D (5 bases). Trimming pared 5 bases from V and 7 bases from J, leaving 15 bases between. Germline CDR1 reads SGHVS; CDR2 reads FQNEAQ. The CDR3 has 15 residues. CDR3 region: CASSLLGGENSPLHF. The CDR3 DNA reads as TGTGCCAGCAGCCTCCTTGGAGGGGAGAATTCACCCCTCCACTTT.

V and J are TRBV19 and TRBJ2-7; 9 bases map to TRBD2. Per germline, CDR1 LNHDA and CDR2 SQIVND (reference sequence). CDR3 length: 16 residues. The ends lost 5 bases at V and 6 bases at J; junction bases unmatched: 14. The CDR3 DNA sequence: TGTGCCAGTAGTCCGCCTACTAGCGGGCCCTTTGCCGAGCAGTACTTC. Translation gives CASSPPTSGPFAEQYF.

V and J are TRBV19 and TRBJ2-5; a weak D match, TRBD1 (5 bases). The germline CDR1 and CDR2 sequences are LNHDA and SQIVND (reference sequence). Between the trimmed V and J ends, which lost 4 bases and 2 bases, there was a span of 8 bases. This CDR3 has 13 amino acids. The CDR3 region has the DNA TGTGCCAGTAGTAGTTCAGGGCAAGAGACCCAGTACTTC. As protein: CASSSSGQETQYF. Using reference TRBV19 and TRBJ2-5 for the parts outside the CDR3, the full variable domain is DGGITQSPKYLFRKEGQNVTLSCEQNLNHDAMYWYRQDPGQGLRLIYYSQIVNDFQKGDIAEGYSVSREKKESFPLTVTSAQKNPTAFYLCASSSSGQETQYFGPGTRLLVL.

CDR3 loop: CASSLRSGSYNEQFF. CDR3 DNA sequence: TGTGCCAGCAGCTTACGTAGCGGGAGCTACAATGAGCAGTTCTTC. The gene calls are TRBV7-2 and TRBJ2-1; 9 bases fit TRBD2. The junction had 2 bases not matched to a gene; V was cut back by 2 bases and J by 3 bases. This CDR3 spans 15 amino acids. Germline V gene sequence: CDR1 SGHTA, CDR2 FQGNSA.

This clone was seen a few times. CDR3 loop: CASSSLAKAIYEQYF. The DNA of the CDR3 is TGTGCCAGCAGTTCACTAGCGAAAGCCATATACGAGCAGTACTTC. The J gene is TRBJ2-7, the V gene TRBV28; 7 bases are shared with TRBD2. V dropped 4 bases and J dropped 4; count of bases not matched to a gene: 10. Germline values: CDR1 MDHEN, CDR2 SYDVKM. This CDR3 is 15 amino acids long.

This chain links TRBV6-6 with TRBJ2-7, with 9 nucleotides matching TRBD1. The CDR3 sequence is 12 residues long. Germline trimming cut 2 bases from V and 9 bases from J; bases unmatched to any gene: 2. Looked up from germline, CDR1 is MNHNY and CDR2 is SVGAGI (reference sequence). DNA for the CDR3: TGTGCCAGCAGTTACACAGGGGGCTTGCAGTACTTC. Protein product: CASSYTGGLQYF.

On this clone itself: A read error may produce the germline difference seen at one junction end. V gene TRBV7-7 combines with J gene TRBJ2-1; 11 nucleotides agree with TRBD2. The CDR3 spans 13 residues. The V gene's germline CDR1 is SSHAT and CDR2 FNYEAQ (reference sequence). CDR3 DNA sequence: TGTGCTAGCAGCCCCGGGACTAGCGGAGAGCAGTTCTTC. Amino acids: CASSPGTSGEQFF.

V gene TRBV15 combines with J gene TRBJ1-5; perhaps TRBD1 as D (6 bases). CDR3 length: 18 residues. Trimming stripped 0 bases from V and 0 bases from J, with 15 bases between. The germline CDR1 and CDR2 sequences are LNHNV and YYDKDF (reference sequence). The CDR3, as DNA: TGTGCCACCAGCAGAGACTGGGGGGGCATTTATAGCAATCAGCCCCAGCATTTT. Translating gives CATSRDWGGIYSNQPQHF.

The rearrangement joins TRBV29-1 to TRBJ2-3, with a weak D call TRBD1 (6 bases). Trimming shortened V by 4 bases and J by 2 bases, and 13 bases separated the two germline ends. The germline V gene has CDR1 SQVTM and CDR2 ANQGSEA. The CDR3 loop spans 14 amino acids. The DNA of the CDR3 is TGCAGCGTTGTCTGGGGACAACTCACAGATACGCAGTATTTT. Amino acids: CSVVWGQLTDTQYF.

The rearrangement joins TRBV18 to TRBJ2-7; 14 nucleotides agree with TRBD2. Germline loops: CDR1 KGHSH, CDR2 LQKENI. Trimming cost V 4 bases and J 4 bases; bases outside gene matches: 12. The CDR3 is 18 amino acids. Here the CDR3 DNA reads TGTGCCAGCTCACAGACCGGGACTAGCGGGAGAAGAGGTTACGAGCAGTACTTC. Translating gives CASSQTGTSGRRGYEQYF. The variable domain in full, with the rest retrieved from reference TRBV18 and TRBJ2-7, is NAGVMQNPRHLVRRRGQEARLRCSPMKGHSHVYWYRQLPEEGLKFMVYLQKENIIDESGMPKERFSAEFPKEGPSILRIQQVVRGDSAAYFCASSQTGTSGRRGYEQYFGPGTRLTVT.

This clone has a handful of counts. CDR3 protein: CASSFLLAGFNEQFF. The CDR3 DNA reads as TGTGCCAGCAGCTTTCTCCTAGCGGGATTCAATGAGCAGTTCTTC. The genes are TRBV7-3 and TRBJ2-1, with 9 nucleotides matching TRBD2. Germline lookup yields CDR1 SGHTA and CDR2 FQGTGA. V shed 3 bases, J shed 6 bases, and the junction held 6 bases outside the gene matches. This CDR3 is 15 amino acids long.

CDR3 protein: CASSLKGAGYGYTF. CDR3 nucleotides: TGTGCCAGCAGCTTAAAGGGGGCTGGCTATGGCTACACCTTC. V gene TRBV7-2 combines with J gene TRBJ1-2; 7 bases line up with TRBD1. CDR3 length: 14 residues. J lost 4 bases, V lost 2 bases, and 4 bases had no gene match. CDR1 and CDR2 from the germline V gene are SGHTA and FQGNSA.

This clone was seen a handful of times. The CDR3 region is CASSLRTGMTHNEQFF. CDR3 DNA sequence: TGTGCCAGCAGCCTTCGGACAGGGATGACACACAATGAGCAGTTCTTC. This chain connects TRBV7-2 to TRBJ2-1; 8 bases align to TRBD1. Germline V gives CDR1 SGHTA, CDR2 FQGNSA. This CDR3 has 16 amino acids. With 5 bases clipped from V and 5 bases from J, the junction kept 11 bases outside the gene matches.

V gene TRBV7-6 combines with J gene TRBJ1-4; 10 nucleotides match TRBD1. The trim removed 1 base at V and 8 bases at J, leaving 4 bases unmatched. CDR1 and CDR2 (germline): SGHVS, FNYEAQ. This CDR3 is built from 15 residues. The CDR3 protein is CASSLVGTGEEKLFF. The CDR3 DNA reads TGTGCCAGCAGCTTAGTCGGGACAGGGGAGGAAAAACTGTTTTTT.

As regards this clone: Other DNA sequences of this sample code for an identical CDR3. V gene TRBV5-1 combines with J gene TRBJ2-1; 8 nucleotides agree with TRBD2. The length of the CDR3 is 16 residues. V lost 8 bases to trimming and J lost 7 bases; unmatched junction nucleotides: 17. The germline V gene encodes CDR1 SGHRS and CDR2 YFSETQ. CDR3 DNA: TGCGCCAGTCACGGGACTAGTGGGAGTTGGGGGAATGAGCAGTTCTTC. Translating gives CASHGTSGSWGNEQFF.

This clone has a handful of counts. The CDR3 bases are TGTGCCAGCAGCTGGGGGACAGGGGGCTATCAGCCCCAGCATTTT. Amino acids: CASSWGTGGYQPQHF. The gene calls are TRBV7-2 and TRBJ1-5, with 12 bases that match TRBD1. V lost 4 bases to trimming and J lost 5 bases; unmatched junction nucleotides: 3. This CDR3 region has 15 residues. Germline CDR1 reads SGHTA; CDR2 reads FQGNSA. Filled out from reference TRBV7-2 and TRBJ1-5, the complete variable domain reads GAGVSQSPSNKVTEKGKDVELRCDPISGHTALYWYRQSLGQGLEFLIYFQGNSAPDKSGLPSDRFSAERTGGSVSTLTIQRTQQEDSAVYLCASSWGTGGYQPQHFGDGTRLSIL.

V usage is TRBV4-1 and J usage is TRBJ2-7, with 8 bases fitting TRBD2. CDR3 length equals 15 residues. The V and J ends lost 2 bases and 1 base, in that order; junction bases with no gene match: 4. The germline V gene has CDR1 MGHRA and CDR2 YSYEKL. The DNA for the CDR3 is TGCGCCAGCAGCCAACGGGCGGGAGGTTCCTACGAGCAGTACTTC. This gives the protein CASSQRAGGSYEQYF.

This sequence joins TRBV5-1 and TRBJ2-5; D perhaps matches TRBD1 (5 bases). V lost 5 bases and J lost 2, with 10 bases in between. Germline V gene data show CDR1 as SGHRS and CDR2 as YFSETQ. This CDR3 comprises 13 residues. The chain's CDR3 is CASRTVFQETQYF. CDR3 DNA: TGCGCCAGCAGGACAGTTTTTCAAGAGACCCAGTACTTC.

The V and J genes are TRBV7-8 and TRBJ1-4, with a possible D match to TRBD1 (6 bases). CDR1 and CDR2 (germline): SGHVS, FQNEAQ. V was clipped by 4 bases and J by 0 bases, with 12 bases between them. This CDR3 region has 16 residues. The CDR3 nucleotides are TGTGCCAGCAGCTCACACAGGGTTGCAACTAATGAAAAACTGTTTTTT. Protein sequence: CASSSHRVATNEKLFF. Full variable domain (missing parts from reference TRBV7-8 and TRBJ1-4): GAGVSQSPRYKVAKRGQDVALRCDPISGHVSLFWYQQALGQGPEFLTYFQNEAQLDKSGLPSDRFFAERPEGSVSTLKIQRTQQEDSAVYLCASSSHRVATNEKLFFGSGTQLSVL.

This rearrangement joins TRBV7-3 to TRBJ1-1; D is perhaps TRBD1 (6 bases). Germline V gene data show CDR1 as SGHTA and CDR2 as FQGTGA. V lost 0 bases and J 0 bases, leaving 14 bases between the germline ends. The CDR3 extends over 17 amino acids. The CDR3 coding sequence is TGTGCCAGCAGCTTAACGGGGGCCAATATCATGAACACTGAAGCTTTCTTT. This sequence encodes CASSLTGANIMNTEAFF.